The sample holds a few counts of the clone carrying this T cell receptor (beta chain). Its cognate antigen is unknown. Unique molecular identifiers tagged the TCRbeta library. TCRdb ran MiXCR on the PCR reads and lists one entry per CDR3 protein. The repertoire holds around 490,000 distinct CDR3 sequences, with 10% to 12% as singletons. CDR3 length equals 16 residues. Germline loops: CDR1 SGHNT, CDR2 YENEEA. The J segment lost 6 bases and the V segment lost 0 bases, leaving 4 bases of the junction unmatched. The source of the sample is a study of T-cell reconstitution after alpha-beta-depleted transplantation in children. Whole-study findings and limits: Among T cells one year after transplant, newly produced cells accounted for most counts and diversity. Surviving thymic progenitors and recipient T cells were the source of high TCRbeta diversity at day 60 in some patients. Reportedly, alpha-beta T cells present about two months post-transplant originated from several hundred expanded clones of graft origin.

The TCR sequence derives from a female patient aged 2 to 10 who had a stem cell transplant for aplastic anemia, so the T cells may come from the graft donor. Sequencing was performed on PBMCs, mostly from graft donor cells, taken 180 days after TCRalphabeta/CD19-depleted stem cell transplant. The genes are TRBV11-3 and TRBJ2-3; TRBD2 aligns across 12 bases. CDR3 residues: CASSLERLAGVDTQYF. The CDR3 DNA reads TGTGCCAGCAGCTTAGAGAGACTAGCGGGAGTTGATACGCAGTATTTT.